Below, one T cell receptor (beta chain) is given with its context. The antigen is not known. The sample comes from a study of T cell responses to AZD1222 COVID-19 vaccine. Study as a whole: Pooled together were second doses at about 4 or about 12 weeks. General study findings and limits: Repertoires were obtained only post-peak T cell response.

Germline V gene lookup returns CDR1 LNHDA and CDR2 SQIVND (reference sequence). V lost 4 bases and J lost 1, with 16 bases in between. The CDR3 spans 16 residues. Assay: immunoSEQ multiplex PCR; the TCRdb copy retains only in-frame clones and omits some. The table lists under 150,000 clones, roughly 90% of them singletons. This chain links TRBV19 with TRBJ1-1; D gene uncertain. The source of this sequence is an adult in good health. The sequencing used peripheral blood, collected on day 0 of AZD1222 vaccination. The CDR3 sequence: CASSNFLGIENTEAFF. The CDR3 nucleotides read TGTGCCAGTAGTAACTTCCTTGGTATCGAGAACACTGAAGCTTTCTTT.